A selection of T cell receptor beta chains follows, all from one sample in a study of blood T cell repertoires in COVID-19. Profiled with immunoSEQ multiplex PCR; TCRdb holds only in-frame clones, not every one. In the table there are tens of thousands of clones, roughly three quarters of which are singletons. The sequenced material came from peripheral blood. The receptors here all came from a human donor in a cohort sampled during active COVID-19. Each CDR3 is given with its conserved first and last residue. The D gene is left open where the match is weak. Size values are once, few and many counts, or a class for expanded clones, and some rows have none.

D gene	clone size	V gene	J gene	CDR3 protein	CDR3 DNA
TRBD1	NA	TRBV19	TRBJ2-6	CASSWDRGSGANVLTF	TGTGCCAGTAGTTGGGACAGGGGATCCGGGGCCAACGTCCTGACTTTC
NA	NA	TRBV5-4	TRBJ2-3	CASSQDISDTQYF	TGTGCCAGCAGCCAGGACATTTCAGATACGCAGTATTTT
TRBD1	few	TRBV7-8	TRBJ1-5	CASRPGQGSNQPQHF	TGTGCCAGCCGACCCGGACAGGGGAGCAATCAGCCCCAGCATTTT
TRBD2	NA	TRBV7-8	TRBJ2-1	CASSLYGRALDEQFF	TGTGCCAGCAGCTTATACGGGAGGGCCCTGGATGAGCAGTTCTTC
TRBD2	NA	TRBV11-2	TRBJ2-1	CASSYRLAGIYNEQFF	TGTGCCAGCAGCTACAGACTAGCGGGAATCTACAATGAGCAGTTCTTC
NA	once	TRBV18	TRBJ1-1	CASSPRLQRNTEAFF	TGTGCCAGCTCACCACGTCTACAGAGGAACACTGAAGCTTTCTTT
TRBD1	few	TRBV4-3	TRBJ1-4	CASSQGQRNEKLFF	TGCGCCAGCAGCCAGGGACAGAGAAATGAAAAACTGTTTTTT
TRBD1	NA	TRBV10-3	TRBJ1-4	CAISESTGNEKLFF	TGTGCCATCAGTGAGTCGACAGGGAATGAAAAACTGTTTTTT
TRBD2	NA	TRBV29-1	TRBJ2-3	CSVRLAGVRDTQYF	TGCAGCGTCAGACTAGCGGGAGTGAGAGATACGCAGTATTTT
NA	many	TRBV7-9	TRBJ2-3	CATPRADTQYF	TGTGCCACCCCCAGGGCAGATACGCAGTATTTT
TRBD2	NA	TRBV4-2	TRBJ2-5	CASSQDPLGREGRETQYF	TGTGCCAGCAGCCAAGATCCTCTAGGGCGGGAGGGCCGCGAGACCCAGTACTTC
TRBD2	NA	TRBV10-3	TRBJ2-2	CAIRGLAGDTGELFF	TGTGCCATCAGGGGACTAGCGGGAGACACCGGGGAGCTGTTTTTT
TRBD2	once	TRBV3-1/TRBV3-2	TRBJ2-2	CASSPSSGRIIGELFF	TGTGCCAGCAGCCCCTCTAGCGGGAGGATTATCGGGGAGCTGTTTTTT
NA	NA	TRBV7-2	TRBJ2-7	CASSGVRGYEQYF	TGTGCCAGCAGCGGGGTTCGGGGTTACGAGCAGTACTTC
NA	once	TRBV4-3	TRBJ1-3	CASSQEGGTGNTIYF	TGCGCCAGCAGCCAAGAAGGGGGAACTGGAAACACCATATATTTT
TRBD1	NA	TRBV19	TRBJ2-7	CASSSDRDGAYEQYF	TGTGCCAGTAGCTCAGACAGGGACGGAGCCTACGAGCAGTACTTC
NA	NA	TRBV9	TRBJ2-7	CASSPLASASYEQYF	TGTGCCAGCAGCCCCTTGGCGTCAGCGTCCTACGAGCAGTACTTC
NA	NA	TRBV19	TRBJ2-4	CASTLTGEGKNIQYF	TGTGCCAGTACCCTGACAGGGGAGGGCAAAAACATTCAGTACTTC
TRBD2	NA	TRBV15	TRBJ2-3	CATSRDPPGVAGTDTQYF	TGTGCCACCAGCAGAGATCCCCCGGGGGTAGCGGGAACAGATACGCAGTATTTT
NA	NA	TRBV28	TRBJ1-1	CASATPGGGNTEAFF	TGTGCCAGCGCGACCCCCGGGGGGGGGAACACTGAAGCTTTCTTT
TRBD1	NA	TRBV3-1/TRBV3-2	TRBJ1-2	CASSQDLTGGFGDGYTF	TGTGCCAGCAGCCAAGATTTGACAGGGGGTTTCGGTGATGGCTACACCTTC
NA	NA	TRBV28	TRBJ2-3	CASSIWRSTDTQYF	TGTGCCAGCAGTATCTGGAGATCAACAGATACGCAGTATTTT
TRBD1	NA	TRBV4-3	TRBJ1-2	CASSQETTGTGGFIYGYTF	TGCGCCAGCAGCCAAGAAACCACCGGGACAGGGGGATTTATCTATGGCTACACCTTC
NA	NA	TRBV6-6	TRBJ1-5	CASSPGANQPQHF	TGTGCCAGCAGCCCTGGGGCCAATCAGCCCCAGCATTTT
NA	NA	TRBV5-6	TRBJ1-1	CASSLGTATPEAFF	TGTGCCAGCAGCTTGGGGACAGCAACTCCCGAAGCTTTCTTT
TRBD1	NA	TRBV6-2/TRBV6-3	TRBJ1-5	CASSYLPGQGVWSNQPQHF	TGTGCCAGCAGTTACTTACCGGGACAGGGAGTCTGGAGCAATCAGCCCCAGCATTTT
TRBD1	NA	TRBV6-5	TRBJ1-1	CASSRNRGGNTEAFF	TGTGCCAGCAGTAGGAACAGGGGAGGGAACACTGAAGCTTTCTTT
TRBD1	NA	TRBV5-4	TRBJ2-5	CASSKGQGEETQYF	TGTGCCAGCAGCAAGGGACAGGGAGAAGAGACCCAGTACTTC
NA	NA	TRBV9	TRBJ1-1	CASSAGHLNTEAFF	TGTGCCAGCAGCGCCGGACACTTGAACACTGAAGCTTTCTTT
TRBD2	NA	TRBV7-3	TRBJ2-1	CASSRGLAGGNEQFF	TGTGCCAGCAGCCGGGGACTAGCGGGAGGCAATGAGCAGTTCTTC
NA	once	TRBV5-1	TRBJ2-7	CASSLLDSLYEQYF	TGCGCCAGCAGCTTGCTGGACAGCCTCTACGAGCAGTACTTC
TRBD1	NA	TRBV18	TRBJ2-5	CASSHDRGVETQYF	TGTGCCAGCTCTCATGACAGGGGGGTCGAGACCCAGTACTTC